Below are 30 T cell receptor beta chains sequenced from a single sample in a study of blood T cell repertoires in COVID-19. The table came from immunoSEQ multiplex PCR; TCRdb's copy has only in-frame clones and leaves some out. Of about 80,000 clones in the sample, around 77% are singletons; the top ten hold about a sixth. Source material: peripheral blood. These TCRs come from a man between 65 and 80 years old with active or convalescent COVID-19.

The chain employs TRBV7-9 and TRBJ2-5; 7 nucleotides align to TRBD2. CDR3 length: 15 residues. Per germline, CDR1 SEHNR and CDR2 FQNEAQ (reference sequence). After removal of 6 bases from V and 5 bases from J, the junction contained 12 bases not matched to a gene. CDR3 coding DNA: TGTGCCAGCAGTAAAGCGGGGTCCATTGGGGAGACCCAGTACTTC. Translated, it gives CASSKAGSIGETQYF.

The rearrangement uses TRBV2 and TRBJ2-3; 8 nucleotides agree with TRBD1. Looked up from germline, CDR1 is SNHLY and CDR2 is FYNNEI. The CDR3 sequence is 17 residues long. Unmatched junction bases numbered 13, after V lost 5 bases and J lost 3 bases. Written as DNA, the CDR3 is TGTGCCAGCAGTCTTCCGTTAGGACAGGGCGAAACAGATACGCAGTATTTT. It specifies CASSLPLGQGETDTQYF.

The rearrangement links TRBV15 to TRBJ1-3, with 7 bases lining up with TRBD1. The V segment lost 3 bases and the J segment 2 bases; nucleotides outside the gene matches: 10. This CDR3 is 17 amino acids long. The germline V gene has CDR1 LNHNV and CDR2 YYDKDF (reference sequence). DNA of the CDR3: TGTGCCACCAGCAGTAGACAGGGAAGGATGACTGGAAACACCATATATTTT. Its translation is CATSSRQGRMTGNTIYF.

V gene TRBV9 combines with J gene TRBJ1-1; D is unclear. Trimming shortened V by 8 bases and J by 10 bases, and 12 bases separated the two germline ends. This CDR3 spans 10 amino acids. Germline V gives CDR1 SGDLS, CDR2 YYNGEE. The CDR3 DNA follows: TGTGCCAGTTTGGTTGAGGTAGCTTTCTTT. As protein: CASLVEVAFF.

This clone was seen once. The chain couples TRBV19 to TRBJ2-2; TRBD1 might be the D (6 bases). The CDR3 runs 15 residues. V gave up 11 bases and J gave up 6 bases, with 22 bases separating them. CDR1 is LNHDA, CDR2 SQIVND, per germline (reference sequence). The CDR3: CACWVGANNPGELFF. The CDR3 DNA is TGTGCCTGTTGGGTGGGGGCAAACAACCCCGGGGAGCTGTTTTTT.

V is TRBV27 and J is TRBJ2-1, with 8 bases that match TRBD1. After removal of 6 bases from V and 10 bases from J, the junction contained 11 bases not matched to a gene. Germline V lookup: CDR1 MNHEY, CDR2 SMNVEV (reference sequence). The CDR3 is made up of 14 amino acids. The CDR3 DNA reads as TGTGCCAGCAGCCGCACCGGACAGGGTTCCGAGCAGTTCTTC. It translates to CASSRTGQGSEQFF.

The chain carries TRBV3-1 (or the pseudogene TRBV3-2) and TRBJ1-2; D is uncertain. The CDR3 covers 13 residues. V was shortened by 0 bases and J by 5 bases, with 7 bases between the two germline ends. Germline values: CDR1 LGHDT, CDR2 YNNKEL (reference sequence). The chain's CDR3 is CASSQDGIYGYTF. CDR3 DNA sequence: TGTGCCAGCAGCCAAGATGGCATTTATGGCTACACCTTC.

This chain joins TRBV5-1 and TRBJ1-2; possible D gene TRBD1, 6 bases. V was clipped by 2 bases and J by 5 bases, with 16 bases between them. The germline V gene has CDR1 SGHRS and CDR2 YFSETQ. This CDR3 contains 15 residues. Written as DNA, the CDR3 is TGCGCCAGCAGCTTAGACTCATGGACAGATTATGGCTACACCTTC. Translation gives CASSLDSWTDYGYTF.

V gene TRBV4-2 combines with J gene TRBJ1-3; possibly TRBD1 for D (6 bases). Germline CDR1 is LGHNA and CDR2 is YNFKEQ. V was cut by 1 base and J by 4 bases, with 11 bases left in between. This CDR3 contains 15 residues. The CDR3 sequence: CASSQVKQGGNTIYF. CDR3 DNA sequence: TGTGCCAGCAGCCAAGTTAAACAGGGAGGAAACACCATATATTTT.

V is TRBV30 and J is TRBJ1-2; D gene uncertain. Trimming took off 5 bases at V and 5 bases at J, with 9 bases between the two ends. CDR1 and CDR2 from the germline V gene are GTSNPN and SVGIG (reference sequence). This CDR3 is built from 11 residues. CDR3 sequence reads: CAWGPGYGYTF. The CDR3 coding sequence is TGTGCCTGGGGGCCGGGGTATGGCTACACCTTC.

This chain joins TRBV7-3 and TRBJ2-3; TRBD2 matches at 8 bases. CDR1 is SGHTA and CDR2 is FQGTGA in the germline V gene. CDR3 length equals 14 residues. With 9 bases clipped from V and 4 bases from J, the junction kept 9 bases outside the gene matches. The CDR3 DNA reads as TGTGCCAGTGCAGCGGGGGAAGTACCAGATACGCAGTATTTT. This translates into CASAAGEVPDTQYF.

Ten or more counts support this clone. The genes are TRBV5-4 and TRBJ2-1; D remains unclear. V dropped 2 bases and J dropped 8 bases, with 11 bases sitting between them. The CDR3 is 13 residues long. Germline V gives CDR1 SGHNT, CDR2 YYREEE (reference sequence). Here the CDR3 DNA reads TGTGCCAGCAGCTTCCTGGGCACCGATGAGCAGTTCTTC. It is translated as CASSFLGTDEQFF.

This CDR3 reads CASSSGQAYNEQFF. CDR3 sequence (DNA): TGCGCCAGCAGCTCAGGACAGGCTTACAATGAGCAGTTCTTC. The chain links TRBV5-1 to TRBJ2-1, with 7 nucleotides matching TRBD1. CDR3 size: 14 residues. The junction had 4 bases not matched to a gene; V was cut back by 3 bases and J by 4 bases. Germline loops: CDR1 SGHRS, CDR2 YFSETQ.

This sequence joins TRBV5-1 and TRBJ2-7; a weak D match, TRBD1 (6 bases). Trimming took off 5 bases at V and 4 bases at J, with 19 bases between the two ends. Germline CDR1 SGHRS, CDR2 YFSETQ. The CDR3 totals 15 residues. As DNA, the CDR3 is TGCGCCAGCAGGCGAGAAGCAGGGGTAACGTACGAGCAGTACTTC. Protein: CASRREAGVTYEQYF.

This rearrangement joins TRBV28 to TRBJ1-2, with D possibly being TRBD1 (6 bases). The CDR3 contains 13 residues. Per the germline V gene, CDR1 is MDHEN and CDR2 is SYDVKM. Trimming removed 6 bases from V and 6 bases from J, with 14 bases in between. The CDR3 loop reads CASRRTVLNGYTF. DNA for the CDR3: TGTGCCAGCAGGAGGACAGTCTTAAATGGCTACACCTTC.

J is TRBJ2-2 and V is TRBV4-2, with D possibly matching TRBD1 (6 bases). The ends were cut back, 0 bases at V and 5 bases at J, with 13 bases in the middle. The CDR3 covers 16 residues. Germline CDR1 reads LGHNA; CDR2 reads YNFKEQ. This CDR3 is CASSQDLRGGTGELFF. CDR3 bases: TGTGCCAGCAGCCAAGATCTCAGAGGGGGAACCGGGGAGCTGTTTTTT.

The CDR3 spells CASSEGYSYGYTF. The DNA for the CDR3 is TGTGCCAGCAGTGAAGGGTACAGCTATGGCTACACCTTC. The V gene is TRBV6-1, the J gene TRBJ1-2, with D unresolved. Per germline, CDR1 MNHNS and CDR2 SASEGT. The CDR3 covers 13 residues. Trimming took off 1 base at V and 4 bases at J, with 7 bases between the two ends.

The CDR3 DNA follows: TGTGCCAGCAACCGGCCTGTACAGAACTTTAACACAGATACGCAGTATTTT. It codes for CASNRPVQNFNTDTQYF. V and J are TRBV2 and TRBJ2-3; D gene unclear. V was shortened by 7 bases and J by 2 bases, with 22 bases between the two germline ends. CDR3 length: 17 residues. From germline, CDR1 is SNHLY and CDR2 FYNNEI.

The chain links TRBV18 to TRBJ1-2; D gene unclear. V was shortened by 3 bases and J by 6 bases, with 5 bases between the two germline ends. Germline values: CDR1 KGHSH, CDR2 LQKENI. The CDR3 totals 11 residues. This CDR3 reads CASSPVDGYTF. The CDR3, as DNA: TGTGCCAGCTCACCGGTAGATGGCTACACCTTC. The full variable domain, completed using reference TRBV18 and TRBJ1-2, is NAGVMQNPRHLVRRRGQEARLRCSPMKGHSHVYWYRQLPEEGLKFMVYLQKENIIDESGMPKERFSAEFPKEGPSILRIQQVVRGDSAAYFCASSPVDGYTFGSGTRLTVV.

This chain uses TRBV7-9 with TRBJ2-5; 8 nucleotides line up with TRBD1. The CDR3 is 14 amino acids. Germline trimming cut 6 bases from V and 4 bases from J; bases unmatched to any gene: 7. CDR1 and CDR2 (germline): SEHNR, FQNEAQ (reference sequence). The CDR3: CASRHTGGGETQYF. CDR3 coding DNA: TGTGCCAGCAGACATACAGGGGGTGGAGAGACCCAGTACTTC.

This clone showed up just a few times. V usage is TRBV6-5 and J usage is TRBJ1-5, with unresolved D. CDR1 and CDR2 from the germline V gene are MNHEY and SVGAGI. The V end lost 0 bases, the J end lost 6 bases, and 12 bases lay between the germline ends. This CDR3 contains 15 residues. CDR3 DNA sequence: TGTGCCAGCAGTTACTCGACGGGTTCGGGTCAGCCCCAGCATTTT. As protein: CASSYSTGSGQPQHF.

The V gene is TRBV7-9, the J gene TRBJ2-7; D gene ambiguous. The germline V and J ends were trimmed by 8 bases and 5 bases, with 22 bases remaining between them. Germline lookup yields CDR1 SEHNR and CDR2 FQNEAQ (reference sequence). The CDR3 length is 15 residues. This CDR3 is CASASKHSLSDEQYF. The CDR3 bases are TGTGCCAGCGCATCGAAGCATTCACTGTCGGACGAGCAGTACTTC. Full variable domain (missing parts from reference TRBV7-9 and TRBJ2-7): DTGVSQNPRHKITKRGQNVTFRCDPISEHNRLYWYRQTLGQGPEFLTYFQNEAQLEKSRLLSDRFSAERPKGSFSTLEIQRTEQGDSAMYLCASASKHSLSDEQYFGPGTRLTVT.

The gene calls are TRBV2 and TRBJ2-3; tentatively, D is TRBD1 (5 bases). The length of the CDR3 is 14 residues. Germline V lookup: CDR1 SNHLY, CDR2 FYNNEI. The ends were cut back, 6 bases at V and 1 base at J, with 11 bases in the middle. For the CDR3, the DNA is TGTGCCAGCAGGTCGGCGACAGGCACAGATACGCAGTATTTT. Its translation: CASRSATGTDTQYF. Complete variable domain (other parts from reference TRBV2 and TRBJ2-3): EPEVTQTPSHQVTQMGQEVILRCVPISNHLYFYWYRQILGQKVEFLVSFYNNEISEKSEIFDDQFSVERPDGSNFTLKIRSTKLEDSAMYFCASRSATGTDTQYFGPGTRLTVL.

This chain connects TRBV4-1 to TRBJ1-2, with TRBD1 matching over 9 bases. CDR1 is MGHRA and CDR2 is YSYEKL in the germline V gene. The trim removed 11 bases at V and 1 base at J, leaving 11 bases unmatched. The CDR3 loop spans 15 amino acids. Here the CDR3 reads CASQGPTGGNYGYTF. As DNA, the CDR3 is TGCGCCTCCCAAGGTCCGACAGGGGGTAACTATGGCTACACCTTC.

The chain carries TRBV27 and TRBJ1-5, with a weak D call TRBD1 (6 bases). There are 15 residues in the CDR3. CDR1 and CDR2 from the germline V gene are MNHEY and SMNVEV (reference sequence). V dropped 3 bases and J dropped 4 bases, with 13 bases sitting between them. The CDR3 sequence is CASSLGGQGNQPQHF. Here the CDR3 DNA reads TGTGCCAGCAGTTTGGGGGGGCAGGGAAATCAGCCCCAGCATTTT.

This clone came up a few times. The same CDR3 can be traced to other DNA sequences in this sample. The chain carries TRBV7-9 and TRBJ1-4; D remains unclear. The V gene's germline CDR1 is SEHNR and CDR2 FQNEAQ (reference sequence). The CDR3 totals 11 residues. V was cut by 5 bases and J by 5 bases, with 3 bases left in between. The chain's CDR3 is CASSLNEKLFF. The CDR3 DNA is TGTGCCAGCAGCCTAAATGAAAAACTGTTTTTT.

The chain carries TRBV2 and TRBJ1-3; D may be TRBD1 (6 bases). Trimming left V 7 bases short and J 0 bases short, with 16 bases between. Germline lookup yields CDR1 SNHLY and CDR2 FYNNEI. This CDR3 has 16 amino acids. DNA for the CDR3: TGTGCCAGCAAAATGACAGGTGGGATCTCTGGAAACACCATATATTTT. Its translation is CASKMTGGISGNTIYF.

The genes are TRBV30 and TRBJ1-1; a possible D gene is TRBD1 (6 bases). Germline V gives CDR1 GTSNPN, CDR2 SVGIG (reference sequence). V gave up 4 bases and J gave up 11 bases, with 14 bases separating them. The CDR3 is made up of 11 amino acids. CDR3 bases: TGTGCCTGGACCGCGCACAGGGAGGCTTTCTTT. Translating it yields CAWTAHREAFF.

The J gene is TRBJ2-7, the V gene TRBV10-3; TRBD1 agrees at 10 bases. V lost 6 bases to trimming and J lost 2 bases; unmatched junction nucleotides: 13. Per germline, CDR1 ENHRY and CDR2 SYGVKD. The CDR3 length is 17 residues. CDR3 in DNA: TGTGCCATCAGGGGAGACAGGGGGCGATTAGGGGCCTACGAGCAGTACTTC. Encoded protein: CAIRGDRGRLGAYEQYF.

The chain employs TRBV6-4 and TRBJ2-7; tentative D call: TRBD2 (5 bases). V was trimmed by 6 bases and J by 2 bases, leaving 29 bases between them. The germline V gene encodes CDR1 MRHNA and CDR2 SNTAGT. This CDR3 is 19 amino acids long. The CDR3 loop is CASSLRSSRIRWNPYEQYF. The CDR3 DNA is TGTGCCAGCAGCCTCCGTTCTAGCCGCATTAGGTGGAATCCCTACGAGCAGTACTTC.